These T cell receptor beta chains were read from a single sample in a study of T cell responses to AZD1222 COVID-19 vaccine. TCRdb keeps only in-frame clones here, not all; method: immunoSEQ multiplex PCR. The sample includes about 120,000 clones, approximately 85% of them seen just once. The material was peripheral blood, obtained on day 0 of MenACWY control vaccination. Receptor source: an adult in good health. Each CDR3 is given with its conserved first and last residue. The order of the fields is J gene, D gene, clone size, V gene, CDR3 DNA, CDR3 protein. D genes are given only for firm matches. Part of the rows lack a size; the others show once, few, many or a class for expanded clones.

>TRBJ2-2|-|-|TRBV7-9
TGTGCCAGCAGCTTAGCGGGGGGCTGGTTCTCCGGGGAGCTGTTTTTT
CASSLAGGWFSGELFF
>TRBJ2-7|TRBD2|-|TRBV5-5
TGTGCCAGCAGCTTGGGCGGGACTAGAACCTACGAGCAGTACTTC
CASSLGGTRTYEQYF
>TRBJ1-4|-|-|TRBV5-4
TGTGCCAGCAGACCGGGGTATAAAACTGTTTTT
CASRPGYKTVF
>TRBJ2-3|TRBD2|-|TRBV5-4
TGTGCCAGCAGCCCCAAGAGCGGGGGGCCAGATACGCAGTATTTT
CASSPKSGGPDTQYF
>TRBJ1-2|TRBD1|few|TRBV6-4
TGTGCCAGCAGACATACAGGGGGCTCTGGCTACACCTTC
CASRHTGGSGYTF
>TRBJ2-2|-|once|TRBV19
TGTGCCAGTAGTATAGATCAACGGAGGGAGCTGTTTTTT
CASSIDQRRELFF
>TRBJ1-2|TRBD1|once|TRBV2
TGTGCCAGCAGTGCCCAGGGGGCTGCTAACTATGGCTACACCTTC
CASSAQGAANYGYTF
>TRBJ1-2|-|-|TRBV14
TGTGCCAGCAGCCAATCCGGGACAAGGGGCTACACCTTC
CASSQSGTRGYTF
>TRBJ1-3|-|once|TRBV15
TGTGCCACCAGCAGAGGGGGAGATTCCTCTGGAAACACCATATATTTT
CATSRGGDSSGNTIYF
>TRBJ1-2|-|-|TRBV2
TGTGCCAGCAGTGAAGCACGAGGGTCTCAGAGGTATGGCTACACCTTC
CASSEARGSQRYGYTF
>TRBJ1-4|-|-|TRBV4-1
TGCGCCAGCACCCTAGTTTGGGGGGGTAATGAAAAACTGTTTTTT
CASTLVWGGNEKLFF
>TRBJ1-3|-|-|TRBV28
TGTGCCAGCAGCCAACCCCCCAGGACCATATATTTT
CASSQPPRTIYF
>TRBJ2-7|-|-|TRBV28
TGTGCCAGCAGTTTCCCGACAGTGCGGGACGAGCAGTACTTC
CASSFPTVRDEQYF
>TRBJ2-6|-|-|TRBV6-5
TGTGCCAGCAGTTACTACCAGGTTGGGGCCAACGTCCTGACTTTC
CASSYYQVGANVLTF
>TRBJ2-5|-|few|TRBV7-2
TGTGCCAGCAGCTTAGGCCTCCAGGGAGAGACCCAGTACTTC
CASSLGLQGETQYF
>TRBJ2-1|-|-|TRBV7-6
TGTGCCAGCAGCTTAGACAGCAGAGTCTCCTACAATGAGCAGTTCTTC
CASSLDSRVSYNEQFF
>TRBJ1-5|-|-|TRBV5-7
TGTGCCAGCAGCCCGTCGGGACTTTTCAATCAGCCCCAGCATTTT
CASSPSGLFNQPQHF
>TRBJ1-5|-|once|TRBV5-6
TGTGCCAGCAGCTTAGGCGAGGGGCCCCAGCATTTT
CASSLGEGPQHF
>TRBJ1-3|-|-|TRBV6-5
TGTGCCAGCAGTTGGAGGGGGGCTGGAAACACCATATATTTT
CASSWRGAGNTIYF
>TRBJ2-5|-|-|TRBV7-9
TGTGCCAGCAGCTTAGCGGGGGGTCAAGGGACCCAGTACTTC
CASSLAGGQGTQYF
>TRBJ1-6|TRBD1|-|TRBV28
TGTGCCAGCAGTTCCTCGACAGGGTTAGGCTCCTATAATTCACCCCTCCACTTT
CASSSSTGLGSYNSPLHF
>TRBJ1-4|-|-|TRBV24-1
TGTGCCACCAGTGAGAGTCTAGAAGAAAAACTGTTTTTT
CATSESLEEKLFF
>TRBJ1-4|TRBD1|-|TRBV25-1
TGTGCCAGCAGTGATTACAGGGGGCAAGGAAAACTGTTTTTT
CASSDYRGQGKLFF
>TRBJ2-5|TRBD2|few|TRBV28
TGTGCCAGCAGTCGGACTAGCGGGAAAGAGACCCAGTACTTC
CASSRTSGKETQYF
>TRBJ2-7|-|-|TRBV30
TGTGCCTGGAGTGCCAACTACGAGCAGTACTTC
CAWSANYEQYF
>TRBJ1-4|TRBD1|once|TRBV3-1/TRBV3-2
TGTGCCAGCAGCCGACCGGGACAGACTAATGAAAAACTGTTTTTT
CASSRPGQTNEKLFF
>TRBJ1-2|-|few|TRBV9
TGTGCCAGCAGCGGAGGGGTACGGAGCTATGGCTACACCTTC
CASSGGVRSYGYTF
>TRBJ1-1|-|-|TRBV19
TGTGCCAGTAGTATCAATGCCATTGGCAGGAACACTGAAGCTTTCTTT
CASSINAIGRNTEAFF
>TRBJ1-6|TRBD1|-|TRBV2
TGTGCCAGCACCGACAGGGGCCGCTATAATTCACCCCTCCACTTT
CASTDRGRYNSPLHF
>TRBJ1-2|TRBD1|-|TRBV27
TGTGCCAGCAGGAGAGGCTATGACAGGGGAAGGGGCTACACCTTC
CASRRGYDRGRGYTF
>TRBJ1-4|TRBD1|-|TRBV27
TGTGCCAGCAGAAGGGGCAGGGGGGCGGATGTTGGGAAACTGTTTTTT
CASRRGRGADVGKLFF
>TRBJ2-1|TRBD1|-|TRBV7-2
TGTGCCAGCAGCCTAAATAACAGGGGGCGCTTGTTCTTC
CASSLNNRGRLFF
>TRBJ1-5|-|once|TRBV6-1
TGTGCCAGCAGTGAGCAACCGGGACCCTCCAACCCCGGACAGCCCCAGCATTTT
CASSEQPGPSNPGQPQHF
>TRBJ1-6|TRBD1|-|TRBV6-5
TGTGCCAGCAGGATACAGGGGAACTATAATTCACCCCTCCACTTT
CASRIQGNYNSPLHF
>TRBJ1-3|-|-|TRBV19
TGTGCCAGTAGTCTTGCCGCCGCCTCTGGAAACACCATATATTTT
CASSLAAASGNTIYF
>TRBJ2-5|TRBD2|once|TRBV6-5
TGTGCCAGCAGACCGGGACTAGCGACGGAGACCCAGTACTTC
CASRPGLATETQYF
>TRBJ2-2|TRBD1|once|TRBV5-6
TGTGCCAGCAGCTATACGATACAGGGGCCGAACACCGGGGAGCTGTTTTTT
CASSYTIQGPNTGELFF
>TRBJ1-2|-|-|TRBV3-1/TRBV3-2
TGTGCCAGCAGCCAGGGGACTAACTATGGCTACACCTTC
CASSQGTNYGYTF
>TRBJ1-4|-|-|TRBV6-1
TGTGCCAGCAGTGGCTCCCCCAACACCAGGGGAGAAAAACTGTTTTTT
CASSGSPNTRGEKLFF
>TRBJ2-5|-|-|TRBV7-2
TGTGCCAGCAGCTTATGGGGGAGGCTAGCGGAGACCCAGTACTTC
CASSLWGRLAETQYF
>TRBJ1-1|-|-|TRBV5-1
TGCGCCAGCAACTCAAGCCCAGGGGATGAAGCTTTCTTT
CASNSSPGDEAFF
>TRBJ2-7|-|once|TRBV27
TGTGCCAGCAGTCTTTGGGGGTCGACCATGTCTGCCGAGCAGTACTTC
CASSLWGSTMSAEQYF
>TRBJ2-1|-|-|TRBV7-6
TGTGCCAGCAGCTTAACGGTTAGGGGAGGGGGACAGCGTTACAATGAGCAGTTCTTC
CASSLTVRGGGQRYNEQFF
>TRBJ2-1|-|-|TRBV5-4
TGTGCCAGCAGCTTGGAGGGGCTCTACAATGAGCAGTTCTTC
CASSLEGLYNEQFF
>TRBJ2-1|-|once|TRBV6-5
TGTGCCAGCAGGGCCCAAGGACTAACCTACAATGAGCAGTTCTTC
CASRAQGLTYNEQFF
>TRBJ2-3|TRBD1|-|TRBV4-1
TGCGCCAGCAGCCAAGATGACAGGGAAGAGACAGATACGCAGTATTTT
CASSQDDREETDTQYF
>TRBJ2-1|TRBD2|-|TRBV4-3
TGCGCCAGCAGCCAAGGACTAGCTGTAAGGGAGCAGTTCTTC
CASSQGLAVREQFF
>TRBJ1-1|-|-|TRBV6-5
TGTGCCAGCAGGAGACAGACAGGGAACACTGAAGCTTTCTTT
CASRRQTGNTEAFF
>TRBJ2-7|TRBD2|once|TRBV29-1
TGCAGCGTCGGGGGGGGCAACGAGCAGTACTTC
CSVGGGNEQYF
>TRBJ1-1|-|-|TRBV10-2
TGCGCCAGCAGTGAGTCGACAGGGAACACTGAAGCTTTCTTT
CASSESTGNTEAFF
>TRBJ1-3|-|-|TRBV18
TGTGCCAGCTCACCACCTGGGGTATCAAATGCGGGAAACACCATATATTTT
CASSPPGVSNAGNTIYF
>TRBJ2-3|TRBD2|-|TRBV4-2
TGTGCCAGCAGCTCCAAGGGGGGGACTAGCGGACCACGGGGTAAAGATACGCAGTATTTT
CASSSKGGTSGPRGKDTQYF
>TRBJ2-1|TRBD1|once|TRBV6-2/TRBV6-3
TGTGCCAGCAGTTGGGGTGGGACAGGATACAATGAGCAGTTCTTC
CASSWGGTGYNEQFF
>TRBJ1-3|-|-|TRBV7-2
TGTGCCAGCAGCCTAAGACACAGGGACGCTGGAAACACCATATATTTT
CASSLRHRDAGNTIYF
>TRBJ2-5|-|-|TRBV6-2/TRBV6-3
TGTGCCAGCAGTTACTCTTTGGTCACGGAGACCCAGTACTTC
CASSYSLVTETQYF
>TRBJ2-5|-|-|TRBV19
TGTGCCAGTAGTATAGGGGGGGAGACCCAGTACTTC
CASSIGGETQYF
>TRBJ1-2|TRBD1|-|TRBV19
TGTGCCAGTAGTAAACAGGGGAACTATGGCTACACCTTC
CASSKQGNYGYTF
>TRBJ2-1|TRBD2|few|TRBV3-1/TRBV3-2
TGTGCCAGCAGCCCCCTGTCGCGGGGGGCCTACAATGAGCAGTTCTTC
CASSPLSRGAYNEQFF
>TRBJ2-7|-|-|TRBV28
TGTGCCAGCAGTCTAGGACACGCCTTGTACTACGAGCAGTACTTC
CASSLGHALYYEQYF